A selection of T cell receptor beta chains follows, all from one sample in a study of early T cells in non-severe SARS-CoV-2 infection. TCRdb reanalysed the 5' RACE reads using MiXCR and keeps one entry per CDR3 protein. The sample contains tens of thousands of distinct CDR3 sequences, roughly 5.9% of which appear only once. Sequencing used whole blood. These receptors all stem from an adult who was a healthcare worker with PCR-confirmed SARS-CoV-2 infection or an uninfected control (not recorded which). The CDR3 runs from the conserved cysteine through the conserved F or W. The D gene is left open where the match is weak. The size field is filled for only some rows; it gives once, few, many or a size class.

CDR3,DNA,size,J,V,D
CASSSGGGGTKNIQYF,TGTGCCAGCAGCTCAGGTGGGGGGGGAACCAAAAACATTCAGTACTTC,many,TRBJ2-4,TRBV5-4,TRBD2
CASSLVAWAEQETQYF,TGTGCCAGCAGCTTAGTGGCTTGGGCAGAACAAGAGACCCAGTACTTC,many,TRBJ2-5,TRBV7-2,.
CASSLVSQRGIGQYF,TGTGCCAGCAGTTTGGTGTCCCAAAGGGGGATCGGGCAGTATTTT,many,TRBJ2-3,TRBV12-3/TRBV12-4,.
CASSIDGYSNQPQHF,TGTGCCAGTAGTATAGACGGGTATAGCAATCAGCCCCAGCATTTT,many,TRBJ1-5,TRBV19,.
CASSYSREDTIYF,TGTGCCAGCAGTTACTCGCGGGAGGACACCATATATTTT,.,TRBJ1-3,TRBV6-6,.
CASSLEVGSYEQYF,TGCGCCAGCAGCTTGGAGGTAGGGTCCTACGAGCAGTACTTC,few,TRBJ2-7,TRBV5-1,.
CASSFGQDLLEQYF,TGCGCCAGCAGCTTCGGACAGGACCTCTTAGAGCAGTACTTC,few,TRBJ2-7,TRBV5-1,TRBD1
CSASTGGYEQYF,TGCAGTGCTTCGACAGGGGGATACGAGCAGTACTTC,many,TRBJ2-7,TRBV20-1,TRBD1
CASGMLQGGMAKNIQYF,TGTGCCAGCGGAATGTTACAGGGGGGGATGGCCAAAAACATTCAGTACTTC,.,TRBJ2-4,TRBV28,.
CASSLPSSRTGPYNEQFF,TGTGCCAGCAGCTTACCCTCATCCAGAACAGGGCCTTACAATGAGCAGTTCTTC,few,TRBJ2-1,TRBV7-2,.
CASSDGGSNQPQHF,TGTGCCAGCAGTGACGGGGGTAGCAATCAGCCCCAGCATTTT,many,TRBJ1-5,TRBV25-1,.
CAIGERGDSYEQYF,TGTGCCATCGGGGAGAGGGGGGACTCCTACGAGCAGTACTTC,few,TRBJ2-7,TRBV10-3,.
CSARPLRRAYEQYF,TGCAGTGCTAGACCCCTAAGGAGAGCCTACGAGCAGTACTTC,many,TRBJ2-7,TRBV20-1,.
CASSPSNPMGYTF,TGTGCCAGCTCACCATCGAATCCGATGGGCTACACCTTC,many,TRBJ1-2,TRBV18,.
CASSLGQTPGDTQYF,TGTGCCAGCAGCCTCGGACAAACCCCGGGGGATACGCAGTATTTT,.,TRBJ2-3,TRBV4-2,.
CATRNTYEQYF,TGTGCCACAAGGAATACATACGAGCAGTACTTC,many,TRBJ2-7,TRBV28,.
CASSRGGETEAFF,TGTGCCAGCAGCAGGGGGGGAGAGACTGAAGCTTTCTTT,few,TRBJ1-1,TRBV7-6,.
CASNQGREQYF,TGTGCCAGCAACCAAGGACGCGAGCAGTACTTC,.,TRBJ2-7,TRBV6-2/TRBV6-3,.
CAISELPTNYGYTF,TGTGCCATCAGTGAGTTGCCGACTAACTATGGCTACACCTTC,many,TRBJ1-2,TRBV10-3,.
CASSRRQGLTDTQYF,TGTGCCAGCAGCAGAAGACAGGGACTCACAGATACGCAGTATTTT,many,TRBJ2-3,TRBV5-6,.
CASSFFPGQGYEQYF,TGCGCCAGCAGCTTCTTCCCGGGACAGGGCTACGAGCAGTACTTC,many,TRBJ2-7,TRBV5-1,TRBD1
CASCTSAGTGGYTF,TGTGCCAGCTGCACCAGTGCGGGGACAGGAGGCTACACCTTC,.,TRBJ1-2,TRBV12-3/TRBV12-4,TRBD1
CASGSPVEEKLFF,TGTGCTAGTGGTTCACCGGTTGAGGAAAAACTGTTTTTT,.,TRBJ1-4,TRBV12-5,.
CASSLESFATEAFF,TGTGCCAGCAGCTTAGAAAGCTTTGCCACTGAAGCTTTCTTT,few,TRBJ1-1,TRBV7-2,.
CASGPEWGDGYTF,TGTGCTAGTGGTCCTGAATGGGGCGATGGCTACACCTTC,many,TRBJ1-2,TRBV12-5,.
CASSRGTSGSNEQFF,TGTGCCAGCTCCAGGGGGACTAGCGGCAGCAATGAGCAGTTCTTC,.,TRBJ2-1,TRBV18,TRBD2
CASSGPPLLAIYF,TGTGCCAGCAGTGGTCCTCCCCTCCTGGCCATATATTTT,many,TRBJ1-3,TRBV2,.
CASSSRVPGEQYF,TGTGCCAGCAGCTCCAGGGTCCCGGGCGAGCAGTACTTC,.,TRBJ2-7,TRBV7-2,.
CASSHGGGMYNSPLHF,TGTGCCAGCAGCCACGGAGGCGGGATGTATAATTCACCCCTCCACTTT,.,TRBJ1-6,TRBV7-6,.
CASSLEQGGAEAFF,TGTGCCAGCAGCTTGGAACAGGGAGGGGCTGAAGCTTTCTTT,few,TRBJ1-1,TRBV5-4,.
CASTPGRENTEAFF,TGTGCCAGCACCCCGGGTAGGGAGAACACTGAAGCTTTCTTT,many,TRBJ1-1,TRBV6-1,.
CASSIRFSGQSNQPQHF,TGTGCCAGTAGTATAAGGTTTTCGGGGCAGAGCAATCAGCCCCAGCATTTT,many,TRBJ1-5,TRBV19,.
CAWRDLGQGSSGYTF,TGTGCCTGGAGGGACCTGGGGCAGGGAAGTAGTGGCTACACCTTC,many,TRBJ1-2,TRBV30,.
CASSPSVSSYEQYF,TGTGCCAGCTCACCGTCCGTCAGCTCCTACGAGCAGTACTTC,few,TRBJ2-7,TRBV18,.
CSPEVAYTQYF,TGCAGCCCAGAGGTGGCATATACGCAGTATTTT,many,TRBJ2-3,TRBV29-1,.
CASSPRGGLLNEKLFF,TGTGCCAGCAGCCCAAGGGGAGGGCTGTTAAATGAAAAACTGTTTTTT,few,TRBJ1-4,TRBV7-9,.
CASSPGLAGLTGTDTQYF,TGTGCCAGCAGCCCGGGACTAGCGGGACTCACGGGCACAGATACGCAGTATTTT,.,TRBJ2-3,TRBV7-9,TRBD2
CASSKWGNQPQHF,TGTGCCAGCAGCAAATGGGGGAATCAGCCCCAGCATTTT,few,TRBJ1-5,TRBV21-1,.
CASSVRQGPSYEQYF,TGTGCCAGTAGTGTCAGACAGGGACCCTCCTACGAGCAGTACTTC,many,TRBJ2-7,TRBV19,TRBD1
CASSQEGAGGEQYF,TGCGCCAGCAGCCAAGAAGGGGCAGGAGGCGAGCAGTACTTC,many,TRBJ2-7,TRBV4-1,.
CASSPDGRGAEAFF,TGTGCCAGCTCACCGGACGGCCGAGGGGCTGAAGCTTTCTTT,few,TRBJ1-1,TRBV18,.
CASSSTGSSEAFF,TGTGCCAGCAGTTCGACAGGGAGTTCTGAAGCTTTCTTT,few,TRBJ1-1,TRBV6-6,TRBD1
CASNTDRGLYEQYF,TGTGCCAGCAACACGGACAGGGGGCTATACGAGCAGTACTTC,.,TRBJ2-7,TRBV2,TRBD1
CASSDGGDNEQFF,TGTGCCAGCAGTGATGGGGGGGACAATGAGCAGTTCTTC,few,TRBJ2-1,TRBV2,TRBD2
CASSARGDYETQYF,TGTGCCAGCAGCGCCCGAGGGGACTACGAGACCCAGTACTTC,few,TRBJ2-5,TRBV9,TRBD2
CASRIQALFYEQYF,TGTGCCAGCAGGATTCAGGCTTTGTTCTACGAGCAGTACTTC,few,TRBJ2-7,TRBV6-1,.
CASTMTSGSVDEQFF,TGTGCCAGCACCATGACTAGCGGGAGTGTCGATGAGCAGTTCTTC,many,TRBJ2-1,TRBV6-1,TRBD2
CASTPGRGRAVVGEQFF,TGTGCCAGCACCCCCGGACGGGGGAGGGCGGTGGTCGGTGAGCAGTTCTTC,few,TRBJ2-1,TRBV12-3/TRBV12-4,TRBD2
CASSPGLDTQYF,TGTGCCAGCAGCCCTGGGCTGGATACGCAGTATTTT,few,TRBJ2-3,TRBV7-2,.
CASSLTPSKYEQYF,TGTGCCAGCAGTCTAACTCCTAGTAAATACGAGCAGTACTTC,many,TRBJ2-7,TRBV7-9,.
CASSEGHSSTDTQYF,TGTGCCAGCAGTGAAGGACACTCCAGCACAGATACGCAGTATTTT,many,TRBJ2-3,TRBV6-1,.
CASSFDQETQYF,TGTGCCAGCAGCTTTGACCAAGAGACCCAGTACTTC,many,TRBJ2-5,TRBV7-7,.
CASGYNYYEQYF,TGTGCCAGCGGCTACAACTACTACGAGCAGTACTTC,.,TRBJ2-7,TRBV6-2/TRBV6-3,.
CASSPGGQGVSGNTIYF,TGTGCCAGCAGCCCCGGGGGACAGGGAGTTTCTGGAAACACCATATATTTT,many,TRBJ1-3,TRBV7-2,TRBD1
CASSRTMGTEAFF,TGTGCCAGCAGTCGGACGATGGGCACTGAAGCTTTCTTT,many,TRBJ1-1,TRBV4-2,.
CASSLWRGGRYEQYF,TGTGCCAGCAGCTTATGGCGGGGGGGCCGATACGAGCAGTACTTC,many,TRBJ2-7,TRBV7-2,TRBD2
CASSLVGRSSGSGELFF,TGTGCCAGCAGCTTAGTTGGGCGTTCTTCCGGTAGCGGGGAGCTGTTTTTT,many,TRBJ2-2,TRBV7-8,.
CAWVSRSSYNEQFF,TGTGCCTGGGTTAGTCGGAGCTCCTACAATGAGCAGTTCTTC,few,TRBJ2-1,TRBV30,.
CASSVGTTDNSPLHF,TGCGCCAGCAGTGTGGGGACAACCGATAATTCACCCCTCCACTTT,.,TRBJ1-6,TRBV5-1,.
CASSPTGPSSGANVLTF,TGCGCCAGCAGCCCGACAGGTCCCTCTTCTGGGGCCAACGTCCTGACTTTC,many,TRBJ2-6,TRBV5-1,.